This entry lists 18 T cell receptor beta chains sequenced from one sample in a study of lymphopenia after photon versus proton radiotherapy. Assay: immunoSEQ multiplex PCR; the TCRdb copy retains only in-frame clones and omits some. The sample contains roughly 25,000 clones, around nine tenths of which appear only once. This specimen consisted of peripheral blood, obtained from a patient treated with photon-based radiotherapy. The receptors shown here come from a woman between 50 and 59 years old with cholangiocarcinoma.

The chain carries TRBV7-2 and TRBJ1-2, with D uncertain. With 1 base removed from V and 5 bases from J, the gap between germline ends came to 5 bases. Germline V CDR1 and CDR2: SGHTA, FQGNSA. There are 12 residues in the CDR3. The CDR3 nucleotides are TGTGCCAGCAGCTTAGATGGGTATGGCTACACCTTC. Translated, it gives CASSLDGYGYTF.

The rearrangement links TRBV5-8 to TRBJ1-2; the D gene is possibly TRBD1 (5 bases). Germline CDR1 and CDR2: SGHTS and YDEGEE. The germline V and J ends were trimmed by 5 bases and 4 bases, with 21 bases remaining between them. This CDR3 is 16 amino acids long. The DNA for the CDR3 is TGTGCCAGCAGTCCCCTGTGGGGACTTCTAGTCTATGGCTACACCTTC. Translated, it gives CASSPLWGLLVYGYTF.

This clone has only one observation. This chain links TRBV2 with TRBJ2-7; 9 nucleotides align to TRBD1. Trimming cost V 5 bases and J 4 bases; bases outside gene matches: 3. In germline, CDR1 is SNHLY, CDR2 FYNNEI. The CDR3 is 13 residues long. DNA of the CDR3: TGTGCCAGCAGTATAGACAGGGGGTACGAGCAGTACTTC. Protein product: CASSIDRGYEQYF.

This clone came up a few times. The CDR3 loop is CASSPVAGGNQPQHF. The CDR3 nucleotides are TGTGCCAGCAGCCCGGTTGCCGGGGGCAATCAGCCCCAGCATTTT. The chain combines TRBV9 with TRBJ1-5, with no clear D. Trimming removed 4 bases from V and 2 bases from J, with 13 bases in between. The CDR3 runs 15 residues. The germline CDR1 and CDR2 sequences are SGDLS and YYNGEE.

The chain uses TRBV14 and TRBJ1-1; D not certain. V was shortened by 4 bases and J by 7 bases, with 10 bases between the two germline ends. The length of the CDR3 is 12 residues. Germline V CDR1 and CDR2: SGHDN, FVKESK. In DNA form, the CDR3 reads TGTGCCAGCAGCCGGGGAGTCAGTGAAGCTTTCTTT. Translation gives CASSRGVSEAFF.

V is TRBV27 and J is TRBJ1-1; no clear D. The V end lost 3 bases, the J end lost 3 bases, and 14 bases lay between the germline ends. Germline V gene data show CDR1 as MNHEY and CDR2 as SMNVEV (reference sequence). This CDR3 has 15 residues. Here the CDR3 DNA reads TGTGCCAGCAGTTTCGGGGTTGGTGCGGACACTGAAGCTTTCTTT. Translated, it gives CASSFGVGADTEAFF.

V usage is TRBV7-2 and J usage is TRBJ1-6; D is unclear. Germline CDR1 reads SGHTA; CDR2 reads FQGNSA. This CDR3 is 14 amino acids long. The V gene lost 1 base and the J gene lost 13 bases, with 14 bases spanning the gap. CDR3: CASSLVPRGDPLHF. For the CDR3, the DNA is TGTGCCAGCAGCTTAGTACCCCGGGGTGACCCCCTCCACTTT.

The chain employs TRBV15 and TRBJ2-7, with unresolved D. The germline V gene encodes CDR1 LNHNV and CDR2 YYDKDF (reference sequence). Trimming took off 0 bases at V and 4 bases at J, with 7 bases between the two ends. The CDR3 runs 13 residues. CDR3 in amino acids: CATSRDIGYEQYF. The DNA of the CDR3 is TGTGCCACCAGCAGAGATATTGGGTACGAGCAGTACTTC.

The rearrangement uses TRBV19 and TRBJ2-3; 7 positions agree with TRBD1. The CDR3 runs 15 residues. V gave up 3 bases and J gave up 1 base; unmatched junction bases: 4. Germline V gene lookup returns CDR1 LNHDA and CDR2 SQIVND (reference sequence). This CDR3 is CASSIGDRRTDTQYF. DNA for the CDR3: TGTGCCAGTAGTATTGGGGACAGACGCACAGATACGCAGTATTTT.

This chain links TRBV7-2 with TRBJ1-2; D might be TRBD1 (6 bases). V lost 6 bases and J 10 bases, leaving 24 bases between the germline ends. The CDR3 is 15 amino acids. Germline assignment: CDR1 SGHTA and CDR2 FQGNSA. The DNA of the CDR3 is TGTGCCAGCAGAGGAGGGGGGGGGCTCCCCATATTCTACACCTTC. This encodes CASRGGGGLPIFYTF.

The chain joins TRBV6-1 to TRBJ1-1; possible D gene TRBD1, 5 bases. The length of the CDR3 is 15 residues. Germline CDR1 is MNHNS and CDR2 is SASEGT. Trimming took 6 bases from V and 5 from J, leaving 19 bases between them. The CDR3 here is CASRVNRDGETEAFF. Written as DNA, the CDR3 is TGTGCCAGCAGAGTTAATCGGGACGGGGAAACTGAAGCTTTCTTT.

This clone was counted a single time. The chain couples TRBV7-9 to TRBJ1-2; D remains ambiguous. With 2 bases removed from V and 5 bases from J, the gap between germline ends came to 9 bases. The germline CDR1 and CDR2 sequences are SEHNR and FQNEAQ (reference sequence). The CDR3 is 13 residues long. This chain's CDR3 is CASSLHGRYGYTF. As DNA, the CDR3 is TGTGCCAGCAGCTTACACGGGAGGTATGGCTACACCTTC. The complete variable domain, with remaining parts taken from reference TRBV7-9 and TRBJ1-2, reads DTGVSQNPRHKITKRGQNVTFRCDPISEHNRLYWYRQTLGQGPEFLTYFQNEAQLEKSRLLSDRFSAERPKGSFSTLEIQRTEQGDSAMYLCASSLHGRYGYTFGSGTRLTVV.

V and J are TRBV19 and TRBJ2-7; D may correspond to TRBD1 or TRBD2 (6 bases each). Germline V gene sequence: CDR1 LNHDA, CDR2 SQIVND (reference sequence). The length of the CDR3 is 15 residues. V lost 5 bases to trimming and J lost 3 bases, with 17 bases between them. The CDR3 sequence: CASSPRGRADYEQYF. The CDR3 coding sequence is TGTGCCAGTAGTCCCCGGGGGCGCGCGGACTACGAGCAGTACTTC.

This clone has just a few counts. The CDR3 DNA sequence: TGTGCCAGCAGCGGCGGACAGGGTTTAGGTTCACCCCTCCACTTT. It codes for CASSGGQGLGSPLHF. The chain couples TRBV9 to TRBJ1-6; 8 nucleotides match TRBD1. CDR3 length: 15 residues. In germline, CDR1 is SGDLS, CDR2 YYNGEE. The junction had 8 bases not matched to a gene; V was cut back by 3 bases and J by 9 bases.

The V call is TRBV7-9, the J call TRBJ2-3, with 12 bases matching TRBD2. Germline V gene data show CDR1 as SEHNR and CDR2 as FQNEAQ (reference sequence). The CDR3 is 15 amino acids. Trimming cost V 5 bases and J 1 base; bases outside gene matches: 1. CDR3 residues: CASSRTSGGTDTQYF. DNA for the CDR3: TGTGCCAGCAGCCGGACTAGCGGGGGCACAGATACGCAGTATTTT.

The CDR3 is CASSESKQVNEQFF. For the CDR3, the DNA is TGTGCCAGCAGTGAATCTAAACAGGTTAATGAGCAGTTCTTC. This chain joins TRBV2 and TRBJ2-1; D perhaps matches TRBD1 (5 bases). Germline loops: CDR1 SNHLY, CDR2 FYNNEI. The CDR3 is 14 residues long. Trimming took 2 bases from V and 7 from J, leaving 12 bases between them.

V is TRBV30 and J is TRBJ1-2, with 8 bases identical to TRBD1. Germline loops: CDR1 GTSNPN, CDR2 SVGIG (reference sequence). This CDR3 has 14 residues. Losses at the gene ends were 1 base for V and 5 bases for J; bases not matched to a gene: 6. The CDR3 is CAWSGQGARYGYTF. The CDR3 DNA is TGTGCCTGGAGTGGGCAGGGGGCTAGGTATGGCTACACCTTC.

V is TRBV9 and J is TRBJ2-5; weak D call: TRBD1 (6 bases). This CDR3 region has 15 residues. Germline V CDR1 and CDR2: SGDLS, YYNGEE. V lost 8 bases and J lost 5, with 22 bases in between. The CDR3 region is CASTRGGAVGETQYF. Written as DNA, the CDR3 is TGTGCCAGTACGCGAGGGGGTGCTGTTGGTGAGACCCAGTACTTC.